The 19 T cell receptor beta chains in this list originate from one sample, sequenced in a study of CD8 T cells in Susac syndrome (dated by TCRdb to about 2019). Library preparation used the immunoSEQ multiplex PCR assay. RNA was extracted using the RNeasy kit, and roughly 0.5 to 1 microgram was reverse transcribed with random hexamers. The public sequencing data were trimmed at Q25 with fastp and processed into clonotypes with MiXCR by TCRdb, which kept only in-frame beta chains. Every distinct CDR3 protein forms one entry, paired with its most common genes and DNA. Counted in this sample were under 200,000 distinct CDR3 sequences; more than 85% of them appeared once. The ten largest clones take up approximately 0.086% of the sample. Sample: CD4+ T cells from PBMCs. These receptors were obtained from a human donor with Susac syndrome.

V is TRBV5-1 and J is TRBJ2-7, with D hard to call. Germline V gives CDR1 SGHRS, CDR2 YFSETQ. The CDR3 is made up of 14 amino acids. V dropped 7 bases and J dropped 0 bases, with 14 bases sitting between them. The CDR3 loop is CASSLGSDSYEQYF. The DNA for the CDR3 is TGCGCCAGCTCCCTGGGCAGCGACTCCTACGAGCAGTACTTC.

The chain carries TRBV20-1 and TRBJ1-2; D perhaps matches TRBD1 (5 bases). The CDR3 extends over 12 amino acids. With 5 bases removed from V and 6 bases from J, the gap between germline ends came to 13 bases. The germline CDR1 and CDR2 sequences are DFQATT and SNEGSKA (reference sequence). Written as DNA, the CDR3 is TGCAGTGCTCAAAGACCGACAGATGGCTACACCTTC. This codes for CSAQRPTDGYTF.

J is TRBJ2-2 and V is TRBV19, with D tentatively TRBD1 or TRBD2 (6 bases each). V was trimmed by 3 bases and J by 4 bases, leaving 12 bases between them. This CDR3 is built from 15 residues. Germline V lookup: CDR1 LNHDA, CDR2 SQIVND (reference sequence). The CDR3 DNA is TGTGCCAGTAGTATTGGGGGGCTAGGCACCGGGGAGCTGTTTTTT. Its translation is CASSIGGLGTGELFF.

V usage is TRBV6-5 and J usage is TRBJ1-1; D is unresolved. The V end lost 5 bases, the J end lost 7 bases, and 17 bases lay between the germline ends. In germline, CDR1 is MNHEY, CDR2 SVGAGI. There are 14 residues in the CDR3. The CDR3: CASSAGDRLGEAFF. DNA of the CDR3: TGTGCCAGCAGTGCTGGGGATAGGCTGGGTGAAGCTTTCTTT.

DNA for the CDR3: TGTGCCATCAGAGGACAGGGGTTAAAATACAATGAGCAGTTCTTC. Protein: CAIRGQGLKYNEQFF. The chain joins TRBV10-3 to TRBJ2-1; 9 bases map to TRBD1. V shed 6 bases, J shed 4 bases, and the junction held 7 bases outside the gene matches. The CDR3 extends over 15 amino acids. CDR1 and CDR2 (germline): ENHRY, SYGVKD.

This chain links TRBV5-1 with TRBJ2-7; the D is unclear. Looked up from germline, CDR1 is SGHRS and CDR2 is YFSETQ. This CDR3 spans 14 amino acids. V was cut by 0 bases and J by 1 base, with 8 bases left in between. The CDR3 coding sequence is TGCGCCAGCAGCTTGGAGCCGACATCCTACGAGCAGTACTTC. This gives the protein CASSLEPTSYEQYF.

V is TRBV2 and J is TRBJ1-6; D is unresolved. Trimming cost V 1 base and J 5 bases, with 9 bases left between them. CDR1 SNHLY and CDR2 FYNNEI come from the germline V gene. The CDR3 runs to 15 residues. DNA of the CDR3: TGTGCCAGCAGTGAAGGAGAAGTGGATAATTCACCCCTCCACTTT. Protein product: CASSEGEVDNSPLHF.

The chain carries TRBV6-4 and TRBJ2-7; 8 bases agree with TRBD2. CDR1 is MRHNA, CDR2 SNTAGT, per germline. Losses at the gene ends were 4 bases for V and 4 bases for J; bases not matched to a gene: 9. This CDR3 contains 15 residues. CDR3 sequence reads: CASSVELAATYEQYF. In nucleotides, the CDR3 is TGTGCCAGCAGTGTAGAACTAGCGGCTACTTACGAGCAGTACTTC.

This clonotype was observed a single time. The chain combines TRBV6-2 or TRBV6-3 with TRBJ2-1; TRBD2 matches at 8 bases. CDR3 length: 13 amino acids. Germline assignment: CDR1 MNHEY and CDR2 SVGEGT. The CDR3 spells CATRGGSYNEQFF. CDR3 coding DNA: TGTGCTACCCGGGGGGGCTCCTACAATGAGCAGTTCTTC.

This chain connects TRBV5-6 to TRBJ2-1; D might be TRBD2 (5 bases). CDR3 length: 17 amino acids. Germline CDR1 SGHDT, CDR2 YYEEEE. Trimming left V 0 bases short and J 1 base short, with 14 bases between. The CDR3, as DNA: TGTGCCAGCAGCTTGGCAGCGGTCAGGTTATCCTACAATGAGCAGTTCTTC. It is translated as CASSLAAVRLSYNEQFF.

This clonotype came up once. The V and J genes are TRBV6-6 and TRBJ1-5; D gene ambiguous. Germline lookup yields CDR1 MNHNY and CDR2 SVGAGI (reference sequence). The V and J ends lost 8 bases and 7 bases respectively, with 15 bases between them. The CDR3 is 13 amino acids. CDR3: CASFTKLGQPQHF. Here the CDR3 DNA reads TGTGCCAGCTTTACTAAGCTGGGGCAGCCCCAGCATTTT.

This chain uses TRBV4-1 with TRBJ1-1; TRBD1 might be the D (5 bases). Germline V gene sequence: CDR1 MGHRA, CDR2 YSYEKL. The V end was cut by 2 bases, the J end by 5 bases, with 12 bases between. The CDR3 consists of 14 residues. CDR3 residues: CASSQLGVGTEAFF. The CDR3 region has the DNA TGCGCCAGCAGCCAACTAGGGGTGGGTACTGAAGCTTTCTTT.

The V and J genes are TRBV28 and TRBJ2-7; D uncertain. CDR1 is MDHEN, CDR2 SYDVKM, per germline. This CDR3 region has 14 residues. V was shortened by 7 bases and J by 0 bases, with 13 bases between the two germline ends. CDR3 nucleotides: TGTGCCAGCAACTCTCACGGCAGCTCCTACGAGCAGTACTTC. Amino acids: CASNSHGSSYEQYF.

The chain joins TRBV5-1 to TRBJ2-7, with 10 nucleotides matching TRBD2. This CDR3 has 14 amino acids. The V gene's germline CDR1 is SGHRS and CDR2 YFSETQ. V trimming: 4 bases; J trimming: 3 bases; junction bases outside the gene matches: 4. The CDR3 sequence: CASSVLAGDYEQYF. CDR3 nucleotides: TGCGCCAGCAGCGTCCTAGCGGGAGACTACGAGCAGTACTTC.

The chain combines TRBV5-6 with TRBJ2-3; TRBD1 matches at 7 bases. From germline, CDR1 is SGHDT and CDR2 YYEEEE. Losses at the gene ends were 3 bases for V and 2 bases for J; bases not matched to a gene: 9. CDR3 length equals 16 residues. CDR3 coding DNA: TGTGCCAGCAGCTCATTAAACGGGACAGACACAGATACGCAGTATTTT. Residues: CASSSLNGTDTDTQYF.

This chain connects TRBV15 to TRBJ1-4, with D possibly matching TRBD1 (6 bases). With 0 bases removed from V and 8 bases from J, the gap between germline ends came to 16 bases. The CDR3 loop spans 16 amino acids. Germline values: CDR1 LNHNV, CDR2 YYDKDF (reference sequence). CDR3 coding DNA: TGTGCCACCAGCAGAGATAGGGCGGGGGCAGAAGAAAAACTGTTTTTT. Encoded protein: CATSRDRAGAEEKLFF.

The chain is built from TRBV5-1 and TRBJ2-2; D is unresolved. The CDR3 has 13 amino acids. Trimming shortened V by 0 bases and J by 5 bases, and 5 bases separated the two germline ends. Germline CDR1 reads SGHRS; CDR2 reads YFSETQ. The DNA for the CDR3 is TGCGCCAGCAGCTTGGATCGAACCGGGGAGCTGTTTTTT. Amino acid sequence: CASSLDRTGELFF.

CDR3 sequence reads: CASSVQGGKQPQHF. The CDR3 DNA is TGTGCCAGCAGTGTACAGGGGGGAAAACAGCCCCAGCATTTT. This chain links TRBV11-2 with TRBJ1-5, with 8 bases matching TRBD1. Germline trimming cut 6 bases from V and 7 bases from J; bases unmatched to any gene: 8. This CDR3 has 14 residues. Germline V CDR1 and CDR2: SGHAT, FQNNGV.

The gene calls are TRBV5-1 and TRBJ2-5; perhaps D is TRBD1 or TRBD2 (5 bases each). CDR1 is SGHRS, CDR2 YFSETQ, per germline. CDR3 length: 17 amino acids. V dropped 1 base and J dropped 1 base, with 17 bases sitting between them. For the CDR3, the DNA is TGCGCCAGCAGCTTGCGCCGTAGTTCGGGGCGCCAAGAGACCCAGTACTTC. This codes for CASSLRRSSGRQETQYF.